These 29 T cell receptor beta chains originate from one sample sequenced in a study of Tregs in tolerant kidney transplant recipients. Assay: immunoSEQ multiplex PCR; the TCRdb copy retains only in-frame clones and omits some. The table has about 120,000 clones, 92% seen once; the top ten hold over 0.5%. Source material: CD4+ T cells from blood. These receptor sequences come from a human donor in good health.

V is TRBV2 and J is TRBJ1-2; the D gene is possibly TRBD1 (6 bases). V was cut by 1 base and J by 8 bases, with 11 bases left in between. CDR3 length equals 13 residues. CDR1 SNHLY and CDR2 FYNNEI come from the germline V gene. The chain's CDR3 is CASSEEQGLGYTF. CDR3 nucleotide sequence: TGTGCCAGCAGTGAAGAACAGGGTCTAGGCTACACCTTC.

This chain uses TRBV5-4 with TRBJ2-5, with D uncertain. This CDR3 is 13 amino acids long. Germline V lookup: CDR1 SGHNT, CDR2 YYREEE (reference sequence). The V end lost 0 bases, the J end lost 0 bases, and 3 bases lay between the germline ends. CDR3 DNA: TGTGCCAGCAGCTTGGTATACCAAGAGACCCAGTACTTC. Its translation is CASSLVYQETQYF.

J is TRBJ1-2 and V is TRBV5-1, with a possible D match to TRBD1 (5 bases). V was shortened by 0 bases and J by 2 bases, with 14 bases between the two germline ends. Germline V gene lookup returns CDR1 SGHRS and CDR2 YFSETQ. CDR3 length: 16 amino acids. The CDR3 reads CASSLVGGRENYGYTF. Written as DNA, the CDR3 is TGCGCCAGCAGCTTGGTTGGGGGTCGGGAAAACTATGGCTACACCTTC.

This clone was found once. The chain combines TRBV10-2 with TRBJ1-1; perhaps TRBD1 as D (6 bases). Germline V gene lookup returns CDR1 WSHSY and CDR2 SAAADI. The CDR3 contains 15 residues. V lost 0 bases to trimming and J lost 4 bases, with 12 bases between them. In nucleotides, the CDR3 is TGCGCCAGCAGTGAGTCGTTGGGAGGGGGCACTGAAGCTTTCTTT. This sequence encodes CASSESLGGGTEAFF.

A single count supports this clone. This chain uses TRBV6-5 with TRBJ2-2; 7 bases are a match to TRBD2. Unmatched junction bases numbered 7, after V lost 6 bases and J lost 6 bases. CDR1 MNHEY and CDR2 SVGAGI come from the germline V gene. The CDR3 has 14 residues. CDR3 residues: CASSPGRDPGELFF. The DNA of the CDR3 is TGTGCCAGCAGCCCTGGGAGGGACCCCGGGGAGCTGTTTTTT.

The count of this clone is one. This chain joins TRBV10-1 and TRBJ2-3, with no clear D. The CDR3 loop spans 14 amino acids. CDR1 is WNHNN, CDR2 SYGVQD, per germline (reference sequence). Trimming took off 4 bases at V and 1 base at J, with 9 bases between the two ends. CDR3 region: CASSGALGTDTQYF. The CDR3 nucleotides read TGCGCCAGCAGTGGGGCCCTCGGCACAGATACGCAGTATTTT.

This sequence joins TRBV7-8 and TRBJ1-5; 7 bases match TRBD1. V was pared by 2 bases and J by 6 bases, with 1 base of the junction left unmatched. The germline V gene has CDR1 SGHVS and CDR2 FQNEAQ. This CDR3 has 13 amino acids. In DNA, the CDR3 is TGTGCCAGCAGCTTACCAGGGGGTCAGCCCCAGCATTTT. Protein product: CASSLPGGQPQHF.

J is TRBJ2-6 and V is TRBV4-2, with TRBD2 matching over 10 bases. J lost 0 bases, V lost 7 bases, and 6 bases had no gene match. CDR1 and CDR2 (germline): LGHNA, YNFKEQ. The CDR3 consists of 17 residues. The chain's CDR3 is CASTLAGDTSGANVLTF. The CDR3 DNA follows: TGTGCCAGCACCCTAGCGGGGGACACCTCTGGGGCCAACGTCCTGACTTTC.

The chain uses TRBV14 and TRBJ2-5, with 11 bases identical to TRBD1. The ends lost 2 bases at V and 4 bases at J; junction bases unmatched: 3. This CDR3 contains 15 residues. CDR1 is SGHDN, CDR2 FVKESK, per germline. The CDR3: CASSQQDRGRETQYF. The CDR3, as DNA: TGTGCCAGCAGCCAACAGGACAGGGGGCGAGAGACCCAGTACTTC.

This clone was seen more than once but under ten times. This chain joins TRBV2 and TRBJ1-1; D might be TRBD1 (5 bases). V was pared by 7 bases and J by 1 base, with 19 bases between. The CDR3 covers 16 residues. CDR1 SNHLY and CDR2 FYNNEI come from the germline V gene. The CDR3 sequence: CASKLQPRTPNTEAFF. The CDR3 DNA reads TGTGCCAGCAAGCTACAACCCCGGACACCGAACACTGAAGCTTTCTTT.

The chain uses TRBV10-2 and TRBJ2-5; no firm D call. The germline V gene has CDR1 WSHSY and CDR2 SAAADI. The V and J ends lost 3 bases and 5 bases respectively, with 16 bases between them. The length of the CDR3 is 15 residues. The CDR3 is CASSESSWKWETQYF. Written as DNA, the CDR3 is TGCGCCAGCAGTGAAAGTTCCTGGAAATGGGAGACCCAGTACTTC.

This clone was seen just once. The rearrangement uses TRBV15 and TRBJ1-4, with no clear D. Germline-derived CDR1 and CDR2 are LNHNV and YYDKDF (reference sequence). The CDR3 is made up of 16 amino acids. V lost 1 base, J lost 0 bases, and 9 bases lay in between. The CDR3 loop reads CATSRALVATNEKLFF. The CDR3 nucleotides are TGTGCCACCAGCAGAGCTCTGGTTGCAACTAATGAAAAACTGTTTTTT.

V gene TRBV5-1 combines with J gene TRBJ2-3; TRBD1 matches at 9 bases. V shed 6 bases, J shed 4 bases, and the junction held 12 bases outside the gene matches. The CDR3 extends over 16 amino acids. Germline V lookup: CDR1 SGHRS, CDR2 YFSETQ. CDR3 protein: CASMPQGQGLADTQYF. The DNA for the CDR3 is TGCGCCAGCATGCCCCAAGGACAGGGGCTGGCAGATACGCAGTATTTT.

This sequence joins TRBV5-5 and TRBJ1-2; 8 bases map to TRBD1. The CDR3 is made up of 14 amino acids. The V segment lost 5 bases and the J segment 3 bases; nucleotides outside the gene matches: 6. Looked up from germline, CDR1 is SGHKS and CDR2 is YYEKEE (reference sequence). For the CDR3, the DNA is TGTGCCAGCAGGTCGACAGGGGTTGACTATGGCTACACCTTC. Its translation: CASRSTGVDYGYTF. The complete variable domain, with remaining parts taken from reference TRBV5-5 and TRBJ1-2, reads DAGVTQSPTHLIKTRGQQVTLRCSPISGHKSVSWYQQVLGQGPQFIFQYYEKEERGRGNFPDRFSARQFPNYSSELNVNALLLGDSALYLCASRSTGVDYGYTFGSGTRLTVV.

The chain is built from TRBV13 and TRBJ2-1; 11 bases agree with TRBD1. CDR1 and CDR2 (germline): PRHDT, FYEKMQ (reference sequence). The CDR3 is 14 amino acids. Unmatched junction bases numbered 5, after V lost 4 bases and J lost 9 bases. In DNA, the CDR3 is TGTGCCAGCAGCTCCCGGGACAGGGGGTTTGAGCAGTTCTTC. This translates into CASSSRDRGFEQFF.

The chain links TRBV18 to TRBJ2-3; TRBD1 might be the D (6 bases). The CDR3 is made up of 16 amino acids. V lost 2 bases, J lost 3 bases, and 15 bases lay in between. The germline gives CDR1 KGHSH, CDR2 LQKENI. CDR3 in DNA: TGTGCCAGCTCACCATTAAGCAGGGGCACAACAGATACGCAGTATTTT. Translating gives CASSPLSRGTTDTQYF.

The rearrangement uses TRBV7-6 and TRBJ2-7; the D is unclear. Trimming took off 5 bases at V and 2 bases at J, with 13 bases between the two ends. This CDR3 region has 14 residues. Germline V gene sequence: CDR1 SGHVS, CDR2 FNYEAQ. The CDR3 protein is CASSPDHFPYEQYF. Here the CDR3 DNA reads TGTGCCAGCAGCCCCGATCATTTCCCCTACGAGCAGTACTTC.

CDR3 sequence reads: CASSLDRAGSPTQYF. The CDR3 coding sequence is TGTGCCAGCAGCTTAGATCGAGCGGGATCCCCTACGCAGTATTTT. The rearrangement links TRBV7-2 to TRBJ2-3, with 7 bases identical to TRBD2. Unmatched junction bases numbered 9, after V lost 1 base and J lost 8 bases. This CDR3 spans 15 amino acids. Germline-derived CDR1 and CDR2 are SGHTA and FQGNSA.

V and J are TRBV19 and TRBJ2-1, with 8 bases aligning to TRBD1. Germline loops: CDR1 LNHDA, CDR2 SQIVND (reference sequence). This CDR3 has 16 amino acids. J was trimmed by 10 bases and V by 3 bases; bases with no gene match: 14. The CDR3 DNA reads as TGTGCCAGTAGTATCACCCTCGCCAGGGGGCGTGGGGAGCAGTTCTTC. Its translation: CASSITLARGRGEQFF.

The J gene is TRBJ1-5, the V gene TRBV16, with D unresolved. This CDR3 is built from 13 residues. V shed 0 bases and J shed 7 bases, with 7 bases lying between them. In germline, CDR1 is KGHSY, CDR2 FQNENV. Here the CDR3 reads CASSQSREQPQHF. DNA of the CDR3: TGTGCCAGCAGCCAATCTCGAGAACAGCCCCAGCATTTT.

The chain couples TRBV11-3 to TRBJ1-2; 7 nucleotides agree with TRBD1. Germline trimming cut 5 bases from V and 13 bases from J; bases unmatched to any gene: 13. The CDR3 totals 13 residues. The germline V gene has CDR1 SGHNT and CDR2 YENEEA. The CDR3 region has the DNA TGTGCCAGCAGCCCGGACAGGACCCGAGCTTGCACCTTC. The encoded protein is CASSPDRTRACTF.

The genes are TRBV7-6 and TRBJ2-7; TRBD1 might be the D (5 bases). V was pared by 4 bases and J by 1 base, with 11 bases between. There are 14 residues in the CDR3. Germline CDR1 SGHVS, CDR2 FNYEAQ. The CDR3 protein is CASSSREESYEQYF. Here the CDR3 DNA reads TGTGCCAGCAGCTCCAGGGAAGAGTCCTACGAGCAGTACTTC.

The chain carries TRBV4-2 and TRBJ2-3; TRBD2 aligns across 11 bases. Per the germline V gene, CDR1 is LGHNA and CDR2 is YNFKEQ. CDR3 size: 19 residues. The ends lost 3 bases at V and 4 bases at J; junction bases unmatched: 15. CDR3 sequence: CASSQRGILAGGRADTQYF. CDR3 DNA: TGTGCCAGCAGCCAGAGGGGAATTCTAGCGGGGGGTCGGGCAGATACGCAGTATTTT.

This chain links TRBV7-2 with TRBJ1-2; weak D call: TRBD1 (5 bases). Germline lookup yields CDR1 SGHTA and CDR2 FQGNSA. The V end was cut by 0 bases, the J end by 8 bases, with 10 bases between. The CDR3 consists of 13 residues. CDR3 residues: CASSLARRDGYTF. The CDR3 nucleotides read TGTGCCAGCAGCTTAGCACGGAGGGACGGCTACACCTTC.

The chain uses TRBV5-1 and TRBJ2-7, with TRBD1 matching 8 bases. CDR1 is SGHRS, CDR2 YFSETQ, per germline. V lost 2 bases and J lost 6; bases outside the gene matches: 13. The CDR3 totals 16 residues. Here the CDR3 reads CASSFDPGQENPEQYF. The DNA for the CDR3 is TGCGCCAGCAGCTTCGACCCGGGACAGGAAAATCCCGAGCAGTACTTC.

The chain recombines TRBV9 with TRBJ1-2; D is unclear. The CDR3 sequence is 15 residues long. From germline, CDR1 is SGDLS and CDR2 YYNGEE. Deletions cut 4 bases from V and 5 bases from J, with 18 bases between. CDR3: CASSPSWRPIYGYTF. CDR3 in DNA: TGTGCCAGCAGCCCCTCCTGGAGGCCCATTTATGGCTACACCTTC.

CDR3 sequence reads: CASSEYKSAGRGYTF. The CDR3 nucleotides read TGTGCCAGCAGTGAATATAAATCGGCGGGCCGAGGCTACACCTTC. The chain joins TRBV25-1 to TRBJ1-2; the D is unclear. The CDR3 is 15 amino acids. Per germline, CDR1 MGHDK and CDR2 SYGVNS. Deletions cut 0 bases from V and 8 bases from J, with 16 bases between.

This clone has only one observation. V is TRBV5-1 and J is TRBJ2-7, with D perhaps assigned TRBD1 or TRBD2 (5 bases each). The CDR3 is 11 amino acids. CDR1 SGHRS and CDR2 YFSETQ come from the germline V gene. V lost 0 bases, J lost 11 bases, and 9 bases lay in between. CDR3 sequence (DNA): TGCGCCAGCAGCTTGGACTGGGACGAGTACTTC. Protein product: CASSLDWDEYF.

The chain recombines TRBV5-5 with TRBJ1-1, with TRBD1 identical over 8 bases. Germline V lookup: CDR1 SGHKS, CDR2 YYEKEE (reference sequence). With V trimmed by 5 bases and J by 5 bases, 8 bases remained unmatched. The length of the CDR3 is 14 residues. CDR3 loop: CASRKGQAITEAFF. CDR3 bases: TGTGCCAGCAGAAAGGGACAGGCTATAACTGAAGCTTTCTTT.